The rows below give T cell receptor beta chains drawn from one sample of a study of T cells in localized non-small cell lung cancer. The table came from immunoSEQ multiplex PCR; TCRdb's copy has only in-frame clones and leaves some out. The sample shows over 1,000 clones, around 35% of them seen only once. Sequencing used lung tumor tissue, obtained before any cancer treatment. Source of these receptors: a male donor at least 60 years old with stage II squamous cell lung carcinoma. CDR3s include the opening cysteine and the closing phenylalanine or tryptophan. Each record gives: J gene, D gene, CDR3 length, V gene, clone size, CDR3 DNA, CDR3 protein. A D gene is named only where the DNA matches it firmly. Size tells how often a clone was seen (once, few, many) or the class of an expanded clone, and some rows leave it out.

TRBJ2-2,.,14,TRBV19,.,TGTGCCAGTAGTATAGATCGTGGGTCTGGGGAGCTGTTTTTT,CASSIDRGSGELFF
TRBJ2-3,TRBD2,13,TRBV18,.,TGTGCCAGCTCCGGGGGGGCGGAAGATACGCAGTATTTT,CASSGGAEDTQYF
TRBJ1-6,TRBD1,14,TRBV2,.,TGTGCCAGCTCAACAGGGACAGGGAGTTCACCCCTCCACTTT,CASSTGTGSSPLHF
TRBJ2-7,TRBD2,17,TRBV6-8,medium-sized,TGTGCCAGCAGTTCCCGGGTGCTACTAGCGGGAGAAGGCGAGCAGTACTTC,CASSSRVLLAGEGEQYF
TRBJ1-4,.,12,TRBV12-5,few,TGTGCCAGCCGAAGGGGCGATGAAAAACTGTTTTTT,CASRRGDEKLFF
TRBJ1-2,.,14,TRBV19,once,TGTGCCAGTACCCCCGCCTCGGAGACCTTAGCCTACACCTTC,CASTPASETLAYTF
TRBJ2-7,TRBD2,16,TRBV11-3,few,TGTGCCAGCAGCCCAATACATCTAGCGGGAGGGAACGAGCAGTACTTC,CASSPIHLAGGNEQYF
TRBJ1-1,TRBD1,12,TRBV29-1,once,TGCAGCGTTACAGGGGGTAGGATTGAAGCTTTCTTT,CSVTGGRIEAFF
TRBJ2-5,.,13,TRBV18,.,TGTGCCAGCTCTCGGGCCATCCAAGAGACCCAGTACTTC,CASSRAIQETQYF
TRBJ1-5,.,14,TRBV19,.,TGTGCCAGTAGCCGGGTGGGAGGGGACCAGCCCCAGCATTTT,CASSRVGGDQPQHF
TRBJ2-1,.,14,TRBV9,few,TGTGCCAGCGGTAGGAGGGCTTCCTACAATGAGCAGTTCTTC,CASGRRASYNEQFF
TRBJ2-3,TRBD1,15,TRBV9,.,TGTGCCAGCAGCGTGACAGGGGGCCGCACAGATACGCAGTATTTT,CASSVTGGRTDTQYF
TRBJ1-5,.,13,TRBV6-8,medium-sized,TGTGCCAGCAGTTACTCGAGCAATCAGCCCCAGCATTTT,CASSYSSNQPQHF
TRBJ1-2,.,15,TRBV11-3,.,TGTGCCAGCAGCTTAGGGACAGCAAGCGGCTATGGCTACACCTTC,CASSLGTASGYGYTF
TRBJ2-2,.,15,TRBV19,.,TGTGCCAGTAGTATAGGTCTGACGAACACCGGGGAGCTGTTTTTT,CASSIGLTNTGELFF
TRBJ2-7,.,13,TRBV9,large,TGTGCCAGCATGGTTAGCGATTCCTACGAGCAGTACTTC,CASMVSDSYEQYF
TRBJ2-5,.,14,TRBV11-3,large,TGTGCCAGCAGCTCAGGACAGCTCCAAGAGACCCAGTACTTC,CASSSGQLQETQYF
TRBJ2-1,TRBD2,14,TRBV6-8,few,TGTGCCATCAGTCCGGGGGGGAACAGGGATGAGCAGTTCTTC,CAISPGGNRDEQFF
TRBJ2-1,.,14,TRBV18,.,TGTGCCAGCTCACTTAGCGGGCAGGGGGATGAGCAGTTCTTC,CASSLSGQGDEQFF
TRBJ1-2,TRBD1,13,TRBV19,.,TGTGCCTCGACAGGGAATCGTCTCTCTGGCTACACCTTC,CASTGNRLSGYTF
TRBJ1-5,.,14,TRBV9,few,TGTGCCAGCAGCCCCCACAGTAGCAATCAGCCCCAGCATTTT,CASSPHSSNQPQHF
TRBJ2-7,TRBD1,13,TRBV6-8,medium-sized,TGTGCCATCAGTGGACAGGGTTTCTACGAGCAGTACTTC,CAISGQGFYEQYF
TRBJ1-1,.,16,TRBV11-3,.,TGTGCCAGCAGCTTGGTTTCGGGGCGAATAAGCACTGAAGCTTTCTTT,CASSLVSGRISTEAFF
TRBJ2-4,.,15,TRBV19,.,TGTGCCAGTAGTATCCGGCCATTAGCCAAAAACATTCAGTACTTC,CASSIRPLAKNIQYF
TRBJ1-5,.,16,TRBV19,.,TGTGCCAGTAGTATTTCGGACAGTTATAGCAATCAGCCCCAGCATTTT,CASSISDSYSNQPQHF
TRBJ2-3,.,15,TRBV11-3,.,TGTGCCAGCAGCTTATATCGGGGTCCCACAGATACGCAGTATTTT,CASSLYRGPTDTQYF
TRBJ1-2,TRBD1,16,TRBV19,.,TGTGCCAGTAGTATAGTTACCGGGACAGGGAGAAATGGCTACACCTTC,CASSIVTGTGRNGYTF
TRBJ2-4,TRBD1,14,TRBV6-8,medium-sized,TGTGCCAGCAGGTCCCCAGGGGGTGGAAACATTCAGTACTTC,CASRSPGGGNIQYF
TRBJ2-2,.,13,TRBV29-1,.,TGCAGCGTGATACAGGTGAACACCGGGGAGCTGTTTTTT,CSVIQVNTGELFF
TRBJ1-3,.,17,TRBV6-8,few,TGTGCCAGCAGTTACTCCGGACTTGCGGGCTCTGGAAACACCATATATTTT,CASSYSGLAGSGNTIYF
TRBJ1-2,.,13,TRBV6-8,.,TGTGCCAGCAGTTCCCGGGTAGGGGTGGGCTACACCTTC,CASSSRVGVGYTF
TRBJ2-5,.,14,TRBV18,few,TGTGCCAGCTCACCAAACAGGTTACAAGAGACCCAGTACTTC,CASSPNRLQETQYF
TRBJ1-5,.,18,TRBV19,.,TGTGCCACGGGCCCGGGACTGGAACACATCCTACTGGATCAGCCCCAGCATTTT,CATGPGLEHILLDQPQHF
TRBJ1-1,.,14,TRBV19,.,TGTGCCAGTAGTACGATAACAACGAACACTGAAGCTTTCTTT,CASSTITTNTEAFF
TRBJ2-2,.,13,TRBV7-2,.,TGTGCCAGCAGCCCGACTGGCACCGGGGAGCTGTTTTTT,CASSPTGTGELFF
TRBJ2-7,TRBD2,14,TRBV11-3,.,TGTGCCAGCAGCTTGAGCGGGAGTGAGTACGAGCAGTACTTC,CASSLSGSEYEQYF
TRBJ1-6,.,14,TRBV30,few,TGTGCCTGGAGTACAGGACTCGGGAGGTCACCCCTCCACTTT,CAWSTGLGRSPLHF
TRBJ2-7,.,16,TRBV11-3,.,TGTGCCAGCAGCCGCGAGGGGGGGGCCGCCTCCTACGAGCAGTACTTC,CASSREGGAASYEQYF
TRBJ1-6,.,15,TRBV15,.,TGTGCCACCAGACAGGTTATTTTGGGGGTTTCACCCCTCCACTTT,CATRQVILGVSPLHF
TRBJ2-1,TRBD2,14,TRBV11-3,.,TGTGCCAGCAGCTCGGGACTAGCGAGGAATGAGCAGTTCTTC,CASSSGLARNEQFF